This passage covers 32 T cell receptor beta chains from one sample sequenced in a study of cytomegalovirus exposure and HLA in healthy donors. TCRdb's copy holds only in-frame clones and misses some; the assay was immunoSEQ multiplex PCR. The data show about 110,000 clones, roughly 95% seen once. Material: PBMCs. These receptors originate from a woman aged 18-30 years in good health and CMV-seronegative.

In DNA, the CDR3 is TGTGCCATCAGTGAGACAGGGTATGACTATGGCTACACCTTC. Protein product: CAISETGYDYGYTF. This chain connects TRBV10-3 to TRBJ1-2; tentative D call: TRBD1 (6 bases). Germline values: CDR1 ENHRY, CDR2 SYGVKD. Trimming left V 2 bases short and J 3 bases short, with 10 bases between. The CDR3 consists of 14 residues.

The chain links TRBV5-4 to TRBJ2-3, with D perhaps TRBD1 (6 bases). This CDR3 is built from 16 residues. The germline V and J ends were trimmed by 3 bases and 1 base, with 15 bases remaining between them. In germline, CDR1 is SGHNT, CDR2 YYREEE (reference sequence). For the CDR3, the DNA is TGTGCCAGCAGCTCCGGGACACGGGGACGCACAGATACGCAGTATTTT. Translating it yields CASSSGTRGRTDTQYF.

This clone was detected only once. CDR3 loop: CASTITGPGNTIYF. CDR3 DNA: TGTGCCAGTACCATAACAGGGCCCGGAAACACCATATATTTT. The rearrangement links TRBV19 to TRBJ1-3; TRBD1 might be the D (6 bases). The V end lost 7 bases, the J end lost 4 bases, and 14 bases lay between the germline ends. Germline V gene sequence: CDR1 LNHDA, CDR2 SQIVND (reference sequence). CDR3 length equals 14 residues.

The chain couples TRBV19 to TRBJ2-1; 9 nucleotides match TRBD2. Unmatched junction bases numbered 4, after V lost 6 bases and J lost 7 bases. Germline V gives CDR1 LNHDA, CDR2 SQIVND (reference sequence). The length of the CDR3 is 13 residues. CDR3 bases: TGTGCCAGTAGCTCTACTAGCGGGAATGAGCAGTTCTTC. It specifies CASSSTSGNEQFF.

The genes are TRBV5-6 and TRBJ1-1, with 8 nucleotides matching TRBD1. The germline V gene encodes CDR1 SGHDT and CDR2 YYEEEE. The CDR3 is 16 amino acids. J was trimmed by 6 bases and V by 3 bases; bases with no gene match: 13. CDR3 in amino acids: CASSSPRGQGMAEAFF. Written as DNA, the CDR3 is TGTGCCAGCAGCTCTCCACGCGGACAGGGTATGGCTGAAGCTTTCTTT.

The chain combines TRBV6-1 with TRBJ1-1; 7 bases map to TRBD1. Germline CDR1 MNHNS, CDR2 SASEGT. The CDR3 runs to 14 residues. With 6 bases clipped from V and 4 bases from J, the junction kept 8 bases outside the gene matches. The CDR3 protein is CASSEGQGGTEAFF. CDR3 coding DNA: TGTGCCAGCAGCGAGGGGCAGGGGGGCACTGAAGCTTTCTTT.

This chain connects TRBV15 to TRBJ1-2; 7 nucleotides align to TRBD1. V shed 2 bases and J 6 bases; nucleotides not matched to a gene: 6. There are 14 residues in the CDR3. The germline gives CDR1 LNHNV, CDR2 YYDKDF (reference sequence). The CDR3 region has the DNA TGTGCCACCAGCAGACCCGACAGGGAAGATGGCTACACCTTC. Translating it yields CATSRPDREDGYTF. Filled out from reference TRBV15 and TRBJ1-2, the complete variable domain reads DAMVIQNPRYQVTQFGKPVTLSCSQTLNHNVMYWYQQKSSQAPKLLFHYYDKDFNNEADTPDNFQSRRPNTSFCFLDIRSPGLGDTAMYLCATSRPDREDGYTFGSGTRLTVV.

This clone was counted only a few times. This chain joins TRBV2 and TRBJ1-4; 11 bases match TRBD1. The trim removed 6 bases at V and 4 bases at J, leaving 7 bases unmatched. Germline CDR1 reads SNHLY; CDR2 reads FYNNEI. CDR3 length equals 16 residues. The CDR3 DNA is TGTGCCAGCAGCGCCGGGACAGGGGGGCGTAATGAAAAACTGTTTTTT. Translated: CASSAGTGGRNEKLFF.

J is TRBJ1-5 and V is TRBV12-2; the table calls TRBD1, which could not be checked here. TRBV12-2 has pseudogene status. The CDR3 extends over 14 amino acids. In DNA, the CDR3 is TGTGCAAGTCGCTTAGGGCAGTGCAATCAGCCCCAGCATTTT. Translated: CASRLGQCNQPQHF.

This clone was detected only once. V is TRBV5-1 and J is TRBJ2-7; D gene unclear. Germline V gene data show CDR1 as SGHRS and CDR2 as YFSETQ. The V gene lost 0 bases and the J gene lost 6 bases, with 7 bases spanning the gap. There are 12 residues in the CDR3. CDR3: CASSLERFEQYF. In nucleotides, the CDR3 is TGCGCCAGCAGCTTGGAACGGTTCGAGCAGTACTTC.

V and J are TRBV5-3 and TRBJ1-1; 7 bases fit TRBD1. TRBV5-3 is classed as an ORF, of uncertain function. The length of the CDR3 is 15 residues. The J segment lost 3 bases and the V segment lost 4 bases, leaving 9 bases of the junction unmatched. CDR3 residues: CARSPDWRGHTEAFF. DNA of the CDR3: TGTGCCAGAAGCCCGGACTGGAGGGGGCACACTGAAGCTTTCTTT.

This clone was detected a few times. V and J are TRBV6-1 and TRBJ1-1; tentatively, D is TRBD1 (6 bases). CDR1 and CDR2 from the germline V gene are MNHNS and SASEGT. The CDR3 is 13 residues long. V was trimmed by 10 bases and J by 0 bases, leaving 12 bases between them. The CDR3 region is CAIWGHVNTEAFF. DNA for the CDR3: TGTGCCATCTGGGGACACGTGAACACTGAAGCTTTCTTT.

The CDR3 protein is CASSHITGMNTEAFF. The CDR3 DNA reads as TGCGCCAGCAGCCATATTACAGGGATGAACACTGAAGCTTTCTTT. The J gene is TRBJ1-1, the V gene TRBV4-1; a weak D match, TRBD1 (6 bases). The ends were cut back, 3 bases at V and 0 bases at J, with 11 bases in the middle. The CDR3 has 15 amino acids. Germline values: CDR1 MGHRA, CDR2 YSYEKL.

This clone was observed a single time. V is TRBV4-1 and J is TRBJ2-1; 10 bases agree with TRBD2. The V gene's germline CDR1 is MGHRA and CDR2 YSYEKL. The V segment lost 3 bases and the J segment 4 bases; nucleotides outside the gene matches: 6. This CDR3 is 16 amino acids long. CDR3 coding DNA: TGCGCCAGCAGCCAGATCGGACTAGCGGAGTACAATGAGCAGTTCTTC. This translates into CASSQIGLAEYNEQFF.

The chain is built from TRBV9 and TRBJ2-7; TRBD2 aligns across 7 bases. The V gene end was trimmed by 7 bases and the J gene end by 3 bases; junction bases not matched to a gene: 4. The CDR3 is made up of 12 amino acids. CDR1 is SGDLS, CDR2 YYNGEE, per germline. The CDR3 spells CASGTSVYEQYF. CDR3 DNA: TGTGCCAGCGGCACTAGCGTCTACGAGCAGTACTTC.

V and J are TRBV18 and TRBJ2-1; the match to TRBD1 covers 9 bases. Germline trimming cut 0 bases from V and 8 bases from J; bases unmatched to any gene: 11. Germline V lookup: CDR1 KGHSH, CDR2 LQKENI. The CDR3 length is 17 residues. CDR3 sequence: CASSPPNRGRGGDEQFF. CDR3 nucleotide sequence: TGTGCCAGCTCACCACCAAACAGGGGGCGCGGAGGAGATGAGCAGTTCTTC.

The chain joins TRBV7-9 to TRBJ1-1; TRBD1 matches at 8 bases. This CDR3 is built from 13 residues. The trim removed 3 bases at V and 7 bases at J, leaving 4 bases unmatched. Germline V lookup: CDR1 SEHNR, CDR2 FQNEAQ (reference sequence). CDR3 in amino acids: CASSFPGGDEAFF. The CDR3, as DNA: TGTGCCAGCAGCTTTCCAGGGGGCGATGAAGCTTTCTTT.

This clone came up a few times. The chain carries TRBV6-6 and TRBJ1-2; tentatively, D is TRBD1 (6 bases). CDR1 and CDR2 (germline): MNHNY, SVGAGI (reference sequence). The CDR3 runs to 13 residues. Trimming removed 7 bases at V and 0 bases at J, with 9 bases between. This CDR3 is CASNGTPNYGYTF. The CDR3 coding sequence is TGTGCCAGCAACGGGACACCTAACTATGGCTACACCTTC.

J is TRBJ2-7 and V is TRBV19; D gene ambiguous. Germline assignment: CDR1 LNHDA and CDR2 SQIVND (reference sequence). V was shortened by 7 bases and J by 0 bases, with 10 bases between the two germline ends. The CDR3 spans 13 residues. The CDR3 region has the DNA TGTGCCAGTATGGCAGGCAGCTCCTACGAGCAGTACTTC. Translating gives CASMAGSSYEQYF. The full variable domain, in which reference TRBV19 and TRBJ2-7 provide the parts outside the CDR3, is DGGITQSPKYLFRKEGQNVTLSCEQNLNHDAMYWYRQDPGQGLRLIYYSQIVNDFQKGDIAEGYSVSREKKESFPLTVTSAQKNPTAFYLCASMAGSSYEQYFGPGTRLTVT.

Here the CDR3 reads CASSPDRGGTQYF. CDR3 in DNA: TGTGCCAGCAGCCCGGACAGGGGAGGGACCCAGTACTTC. This rearrangement joins TRBV9 to TRBJ2-5, with 9 bases lining up with TRBD1. The CDR3 is made up of 13 amino acids. Germline values: CDR1 SGDLS, CDR2 YYNGEE. The J segment lost 7 bases and the V segment lost 4 bases, leaving 5 bases of the junction unmatched.

This clone came up once. The chain couples TRBV2 to TRBJ2-7; 9 bases are a match to TRBD1. With V trimmed by 6 bases and J by 3 bases, 3 bases remained unmatched. Germline-derived CDR1 and CDR2 are SNHLY and FYNNEI. This CDR3 has 13 residues. This CDR3 reads CASRPDRGYEQYF. In DNA, the CDR3 is TGTGCCAGCAGGCCGGACAGGGGCTACGAGCAGTACTTC.

The chain recombines TRBV7-2 with TRBJ2-2; D uncertain. Deletions cut 4 bases from V and 1 base from J, with 7 bases between. This CDR3 is 14 amino acids long. Germline V CDR1 and CDR2: SGHTA, FQGNSA. CDR3 in amino acids: CASSSSRNTGELFF. The CDR3 region has the DNA TGTGCCAGCAGCTCTTCGCGGAACACCGGGGAGCTGTTTTTT.

The DNA for the CDR3 is TGCGCCAGCAGCTGGGGACACCTGTCCCAAGAGACCCAGTACTTC. Residues: CASSWGHLSQETQYF. The genes are TRBV5-1 and TRBJ2-5; maybe TRBD1 (6 bases). Germline CDR1 SGHRS, CDR2 YFSETQ. The V end was cut by 3 bases, the J end by 1 base, with 13 bases between. The CDR3 has 15 amino acids.

This chain links TRBV4-1 with TRBJ1-1, with no clear D. V lost 2 bases, J lost 0 bases, and 16 bases lay in between. Germline values: CDR1 MGHRA, CDR2 YSYEKL. The CDR3 contains 17 residues. The CDR3 DNA sequence: TGCGCCAGCAGCCAATGGTGGGCCTCACACATGAACACTGAAGCTTTCTTT. Amino acid sequence: CASSQWWASHMNTEAFF.

The J gene is TRBJ2-1, the V gene TRBV6-4, with 10 bases matching TRBD2. The CDR3 loop spans 16 amino acids. The germline V gene encodes CDR1 MRHNA and CDR2 SNTAGT. Trimming cost V 6 bases and J 8 bases; bases outside gene matches: 13. CDR3 DNA sequence: TGTGCCAGCAGCGGCGAAAAGCGGGGGGGGGTTTATGAGCAGTTCTTC. It yields the protein CASSGEKRGGVYEQFF.

The J gene is TRBJ1-5, the V gene TRBV19, with 7 bases fitting TRBD1. Germline V gene sequence: CDR1 LNHDA, CDR2 SQIVND (reference sequence). V dropped 8 bases and J dropped 5; count of bases not matched to a gene: 3. This CDR3 spans 12 amino acids. CDR3 region: CASRQGDQPQHF. CDR3 DNA: TGTGCCAGTCGACAGGGTGATCAGCCCCAGCATTTT.

V is TRBV2 and J is TRBJ2-5; 11 nucleotides agree with TRBD1. J gave up 5 bases and V 6 bases, and 5 bases lay outside the gene matches. In germline, CDR1 is SNHLY, CDR2 FYNNEI. This CDR3 has 14 residues. The CDR3 DNA is TGTGCCAGCAGAGCCGGGACAGGGGGGGAGACCCAGTACTTC. It is translated as CASRAGTGGETQYF.

The genes are TRBV4-3 and TRBJ1-1; the D gene is possibly TRBD1 (5 bases). The CDR3 totals 15 residues. Looked up from germline, CDR1 is LGHNA and CDR2 is YSLEER. V was clipped by 1 base and J by 8 bases, with 17 bases between them. CDR3 sequence reads: CASSQGTDFRTEAFF. The CDR3 DNA is TGCGCCAGCAGCCAAGGTACGGATTTTCGGACAGAAGCTTTCTTT.

The genes are TRBV7-8 and TRBJ1-5; 7 positions agree with TRBD1. Trimming at V came to 4 bases and at J to 0 bases, leaving 6 bases not matched to a gene. The CDR3 consists of 16 residues. Germline CDR1 and CDR2: SGHVS and FQNEAQ. CDR3 sequence reads: CASSSGTANSNQPQHF. DNA for the CDR3: TGTGCCAGCAGCTCTGGGACAGCTAATAGCAATCAGCCCCAGCATTTT.

V is TRBV4-1 and J is TRBJ2-5; the D gene is possibly TRBD2 (7 bases). Germline CDR1 reads MGHRA; CDR2 reads YSYEKL. The germline V and J ends were trimmed by 4 bases and 3 bases, with 21 bases remaining between them. CDR3 length equals 17 residues. CDR3: CASSPRGGGRGEETQYF. The CDR3 DNA reads as TGCGCCAGCAGCCCTAGGGGGGGCGGGCGGGGAGAAGAGACCCAGTACTTC.

This CDR3 reads CASGPTSGLGTDTQYF. The CDR3 nucleotides read TGTGCCAGCGGACCTACTAGCGGGCTGGGCACAGATACGCAGTATTTT. The chain couples TRBV11-2 to TRBJ2-3; 9 positions agree with TRBD2. V was clipped by 8 bases and J by 1 base; unmatched bases: 10. This CDR3 spans 16 amino acids. Germline assignment: CDR1 SGHAT and CDR2 FQNNGV.

The CDR3 region has the DNA TGCAGCGCCCGGGACAGCCCCACCTACGAGCAGTACTTC. Protein product: CSARDSPTYEQYF. This chain connects TRBV29-1 to TRBJ2-7, with 7 bases matching TRBD1. CDR1 SQVTM and CDR2 ANQGSEA come from the germline V gene. V gave up 7 bases and J gave up 2 bases; unmatched junction bases: 8. This CDR3 has 13 residues.